The 19 T cell receptor beta chains below were found in one sample sequenced in a study of blood T cell repertoires in COVID-19. Sequencing was performed with immunoSEQ multiplex PCR; in TCRdb, only in-frame clones are kept and a portion is missing. The sample holds about 160,000 clones, around 81% seen once. The specimen sequenced was peripheral blood. The receptors come from a man in his 70s who had recovered from COVID-19.

This clone has just one count. The chain couples TRBV11-2 to TRBJ2-5, with D maybe TRBD1 (5 bases). CDR3 length: 14 amino acids. Deletions cut 5 bases from V and 5 bases from J, with 15 bases between. Per the germline V gene, CDR1 is SGHAT and CDR2 is FQNNGV. The chain's CDR3 is CASSPLGPRETQYF. The CDR3 DNA sequence: TGTGCCAGCAGCCCTCTGGGGCCGAGGGAGACCCAGTACTTC.

The sample holds one count of this clone. The chain links TRBV19 to TRBJ1-1, with 10 bases identical to TRBD1. The J segment lost 1 base and the V segment lost 6 bases, leaving 5 bases of the junction unmatched. The CDR3 totals 15 residues. Germline V lookup: CDR1 LNHDA, CDR2 SQIVND (reference sequence). CDR3 residues: CASRPGDRGNTEAFF. The DNA for the CDR3 is TGTGCCAGTAGGCCCGGGGACAGGGGGAACACTGAAGCTTTCTTT. The full variable domain, with the rest looked up from reference TRBV19 and TRBJ1-1, is DGGITQSPKYLFRKEGQNVTLSCEQNLNHDAMYWYRQDPGQGLRLIYYSQIVNDFQKGDIAEGYSVSREKKESFPLTVTSAQKNPTAFYLCASRPGDRGNTEAFFGQGTRLTVV.

This chain links TRBV7-6 with TRBJ1-2, with D perhaps matching TRBD1 (6 bases). Germline CDR1 reads SGHVS; CDR2 reads FNYEAQ. The CDR3 sequence is 13 residues long. V was shortened by 4 bases and J by 8 bases, with 14 bases between the two germline ends. The CDR3 region has the DNA TGTGCCAGCAGCTCACAGGGAAGACAGGGCTACACCTTC. Its translation is CASSSQGRQGYTF.

The genes are TRBV10-3 and TRBJ1-5; D unclear. Trimming took off 6 bases at V and 10 bases at J, with 22 bases between the two ends. From germline, CDR1 is ENHRY and CDR2 SYGVKD. This CDR3 has 15 amino acids. CDR3 residues: CAISVDTAGKSPQHF. CDR3 bases: TGTGCCATCAGCGTCGACACGGCAGGAAAATCTCCCCAGCATTTT.

This chain uses TRBV2 with TRBJ2-1; tentatively, D is TRBD2 (6 bases). The CDR3 has 16 amino acids. The V and J ends lost 6 bases and 1 base respectively, with 16 bases between them. The germline CDR1 and CDR2 sequences are SNHLY and FYNNEI. For the CDR3, the DNA is TGTGCCAGCAGGGACCCGGGACTTCGATCCTACAATGAGCAGTTCTTC. As protein: CASRDPGLRSYNEQFF.

A single count supports this clone. The chain's CDR3 is CASSYTTSGRGEQFF. Here the CDR3 DNA reads TGTGCCAGCAGTTACACGACTAGCGGGAGGGGTGAGCAGTTCTTC. The V gene is TRBV6-5, the J gene TRBJ2-1; 14 bases fit TRBD2. Germline V gene sequence: CDR1 MNHEY, CDR2 SVGAGI. The CDR3 is made up of 15 amino acids. With V trimmed by 2 bases and J by 9 bases, 3 bases remained unmatched.

The V and J genes are TRBV6-2 or TRBV6-3 and TRBJ2-1; 8 bases are shared with TRBD2. The V segment lost 2 bases and the J segment 3 bases; nucleotides outside the gene matches: 6. Germline-derived CDR1 and CDR2 are MNHEY and SVGEGT. The length of the CDR3 is 16 residues. The CDR3 reads CASSYENGRDYNEQFF. The CDR3 coding sequence is TGTGCCAGCAGTTACGAGAACGGGAGGGACTACAATGAGCAGTTCTTC.

The chain couples TRBV6-1 to TRBJ1-2; no reliable D call. Germline lookup yields CDR1 MNHNS and CDR2 SASEGT. V lost 1 base and J 1 base, leaving 13 bases between the germline ends. The CDR3 runs 16 residues. The CDR3 sequence: CASSEVGGLGNYGYTF. In DNA form, the CDR3 reads TGTGCCAGCAGTGAAGTGGGAGGGTTGGGTAACTATGGCTACACCTTC.

This chain connects TRBV6-6 to TRBJ2-7; 8 nucleotides line up with TRBD2. Germline V CDR1 and CDR2: MNHNY, SVGAGI (reference sequence). The CDR3 runs to 16 residues. With 0 bases clipped from V and 3 bases from J, the junction kept 7 bases outside the gene matches. The CDR3: CASSYSEAGAFYEQYF. Written as DNA, the CDR3 is TGTGCCAGCAGTTACTCGGAAGCGGGAGCATTCTACGAGCAGTACTTC.

The J gene is TRBJ2-7, the V gene TRBV9; 8 nucleotides match TRBD2. V gave up 0 bases and J gave up 0 bases; unmatched junction bases: 5. Germline CDR1 and CDR2: SGDLS and YYNGEE. This CDR3 spans 16 amino acids. Here the CDR3 DNA reads TGTGCCAGCAGCGTAGCCAGCGGGAGTCTCTCCTACGAGCAGTACTTC. Its translation: CASSVASGSLSYEQYF. Full variable domain (rest looked up from reference TRBV9 and TRBJ2-7): DSGVTQTPKHLITATGQRVTLRCSPRSGDLSVYWYQQSLDQGLQFLIQYYNGEERAKGNILERFSAQQFPDLHSELNLSSLELGDSALYFCASSVASGSLSYEQYFGPGTRLTVT.

The chain recombines TRBV18 with TRBJ1-5; possibly TRBD1 for D (5 bases). Per germline, CDR1 KGHSH and CDR2 LQKENI. This CDR3 spans 16 amino acids. Trimming took 4 bases from V and 3 from J, leaving 16 bases between them. DNA of the CDR3: TGTGCCAGCTCACTCGAAGCGGGGGTCTACAATCAGCCCCAGCATTTT. Protein: CASSLEAGVYNQPQHF.

This sequence joins TRBV4-2 and TRBJ2-7; 7 bases align to TRBD1. V shed 0 bases and J 4 bases; nucleotides not matched to a gene: 6. CDR3 length: 15 amino acids. Germline loops: CDR1 LGHNA, CDR2 YNFKEQ. Here the CDR3 reads CASSQEGRQGYEQYF. In DNA form, the CDR3 reads TGTGCCAGCAGCCAAGAAGGCCGACAGGGTTACGAGCAGTACTTC.

This sequence joins TRBV19 and TRBJ2-3; D might be TRBD2 (6 bases). V gave up 4 bases and J gave up 0 bases, with 8 bases separating them. Germline V gene sequence: CDR1 LNHDA, CDR2 SQIVND (reference sequence). The CDR3 contains 14 residues. The CDR3 coding sequence is TGTGCCAGTAGTAAGGGACTGAGCACAGATACGCAGTATTTT. Amino acids: CASSKGLSTDTQYF.

In this sample, this clone turned up a few times. The rearrangement links TRBV15 to TRBJ2-3; 8 bases map to TRBD1. The germline V gene has CDR1 LNHNV and CDR2 YYDKDF (reference sequence). The CDR3 length is 15 residues. With 5 bases clipped from V and 2 bases from J, the junction kept 6 bases outside the gene matches. The CDR3 DNA follows: TGTGCCACCAGCGGGGACAGGTCCTACACAGATACGCAGTATTTT. This gives the protein CATSGDRSYTDTQYF.

The chain combines TRBV6-6 with TRBJ1-1, with D unresolved. Trimming cost V 8 bases and J 8 bases, with 6 bases left between them. This CDR3 is built from 9 residues. CDR1 is MNHNY, CDR2 SVGAGI, per germline (reference sequence). This CDR3 reads CASGQEAFF. CDR3 DNA: TGTGCCAGCGGGCAAGAAGCTTTCTTT.

The CDR3 sequence: CASSIGTSGTYEQYF. CDR3 bases: TGTGCCAGTAGTATCGGAACTAGCGGGACCTACGAGCAGTACTTC. The rearrangement links TRBV19 to TRBJ2-7; 10 nucleotides agree with TRBD2. The trim removed 3 bases at V and 2 bases at J, leaving 4 bases unmatched. CDR3 length equals 15 residues. Germline V CDR1 and CDR2: LNHDA, SQIVND (reference sequence).

The V and J genes are TRBV6-5 and TRBJ2-3; 12 bases agree with TRBD1. V was clipped by 8 bases and J by 6 bases; unmatched bases: 9. This CDR3 is 15 amino acids long. The germline V gene has CDR1 MNHEY and CDR2 SVGAGI. CDR3 loop: CASSLGQGAVDTQYF. The CDR3 DNA sequence: TGTGCCAGCTCACTGGGACAGGGGGCAGTCGATACGCAGTATTTT.

The V call is TRBV5-5, the J call TRBJ2-5, with 7 bases that match TRBD1. There are 15 residues in the CDR3. J lost 9 bases, V lost 4 bases, and 15 bases had no gene match. The germline CDR1 and CDR2 sequences are SGHKS and YYEKEE (reference sequence). The CDR3 sequence is CASSRGTATPAAQYF. The DNA of the CDR3 is TGTGCCAGCAGCCGAGGGACAGCCACCCCAGCGGCCCAGTACTTC.

The chain recombines TRBV5-6 with TRBJ2-7; the match to TRBD2 covers 10 bases. V dropped 0 bases and J dropped 3; count of bases not matched to a gene: 3. The CDR3 consists of 15 residues. In germline, CDR1 is SGHDT, CDR2 YYEEEE. Here the CDR3 reads CASSLGTSGYYEQYF. CDR3 nucleotide sequence: TGTGCCAGCAGCTTGGGGACTAGCGGATACTACGAGCAGTACTTC.